These 15 T cell receptor beta chains came from one sample sequenced in a study of CD8 T cells in cerebrospinal fluid in Alzheimer's disease. TCRdb derives one entry per CDR3 protein from the 10x single-cell sequencing reads, leaving out DNA. Here the sample table reports about 1,100 distinct CDR3 sequences. Input material: cerebrospinal fluid. The origin of the receptors is a human donor in good health.

By frequency, this clonotype is medium-sized. The chain's CDR3 is CASSKDRGSGKNIQYF. The chain recombines TRBV21-1 with TRBJ2-4; the TCRdb D gene call, TRBD2, has no DNA to confirm it. TRBV21-1 counts as a pseudogene. This CDR3 spans 16 amino acids.

Considering frequency, this clonotype is medium-sized. The chain has TRBV20-1 and TRBJ2-3; TCRdb calls TRBD1, which cannot be checked without DNA. Germline V gene data show CDR1 as DFQATT and CDR2 as SNEGSKA (reference sequence). The CDR3 sequence is 15 residues long. CDR3 sequence: CSARAGTASTDTQYF.

Its frequency marks this clonotype as medium-sized. This chain links TRBV6-1 with TRBJ2-3. This CDR3 contains 14 residues. The germline CDR1 and CDR2 sequences are MNHNS and SASEGT. CDR3: CASSESGITDTQYF.

This clonotype is medium-sized by frequency. The rearrangement uses TRBV6-1 and TRBJ1-5; the TRBD1 assignment by TCRdb is unverifiable without DNA. Germline V gene lookup returns CDR1 MNHNS and CDR2 SASEGT. This CDR3 is built from 15 residues. This CDR3 is CASSPTGPGNQPQHF.

In terms of frequency, this clonotype is medium-sized. The CDR3 here is CASSLGPGSYNEQFF. The V gene is TRBV7-2, the J gene TRBJ2-1; TCRdb's D gene call, TRBD1, goes unchecked for lack of DNA. Germline V gene sequence: CDR1 SGHTA, CDR2 FQGNSA. CDR3 size: 15 residues.

Considering frequency, this clonotype is medium-sized. This chain links TRBV5-1 with TRBJ2-7; TCRdb gives TRBD1 as the D gene, but with no DNA this cannot be confirmed. Germline loops: CDR1 SGHRS, CDR2 YFSETQ. CDR3 length: 13 amino acids. CDR3 sequence reads: CASSLPDTYEQYF. The full variable domain, its missing parts supplied by reference TRBV5-1 and TRBJ2-7, is KAGVTQTPRYLIKTRGQQVTLSCSPISGHRSVSWYQQTPGQGLQFLFEYFSETQRNKGNFPGRFSGRQFSNSRSEMNVSTLELGDSALYLCASSLPDTYEQYFGPGTRLTVT.

This clonotype ranks as medium-sized in terms of frequency. This chain links TRBV5-1 with TRBJ2-1; TCRdb proposes TRBD2, but this gene call is untestable without DNA. This CDR3 comprises 14 residues. CDR1 and CDR2 (germline): SGHRS, YFSETQ. The CDR3 spells CASTPGGGYNEQFF.

Considering frequency, this clonotype is large (0.1 to 1%). The chain joins TRBV6-2 or TRBV6-3 to TRBJ2-7. CDR1 and CDR2 (germline): MNHEY, SVGEGT. This CDR3 spans 11 amino acids. CDR3 region: CASGVSYEQYF.

The gene calls are TRBV7-8 and TRBJ2-3; TCRdb outputs TRBD1, but without DNA this stays unchecked. Germline loops: CDR1 SGHVS, CDR2 FQNEAQ. The CDR3 is 19 residues long. The chain's CDR3 is CASSYIPTLDRSSTDTQYF. The variable domain in full, completed from reference TRBV7-8 and TRBJ2-3, reads GAGVSQSPRYKVAKRGQDVALRCDPISGHVSLFWYQQALGQGPEFLTYFQNEAQLDKSGLPSDRFFAERPEGSVSTLKIQRTQQEDSAVYLCASSYIPTLDRSSTDTQYFGPGTRLTVL.

Measured by frequency, this clonotype is medium-sized (0.01 to 0.1%). The rearrangement links TRBV10-3 to TRBJ2-7; TCRdb designates TRBD2, a call that cannot be tested without DNA. The CDR3 is 15 residues long. Germline V lookup: CDR1 ENHRY, CDR2 SYGVKD. The CDR3: CAISDRDSYTYEQYF.

By frequency, this clonotype registers medium-sized. The V and J genes are TRBV6-1 and TRBJ1-5; absent DNA, TCRdb's TRBD1 call cannot be checked. The germline gives CDR1 MNHNS, CDR2 SASEGT. The CDR3 contains 14 residues. The CDR3 here is CASTGRNSNQPQHF.

By frequency, this clonotype is large (0.1 to 1%). The chain combines TRBV27 with TRBJ2-1; absent DNA, TCRdb's TRBD1 call cannot be checked. The CDR3 loop spans 12 amino acids. Per germline, CDR1 MNHEY and CDR2 SMNVEV (reference sequence). This CDR3 is CASSPPQGGQFF.

The rearrangement joins TRBV15 to TRBJ2-2; absent DNA, TCRdb's TRBD2 call cannot be checked. This CDR3 is 15 amino acids long. Germline V lookup: CDR1 LNHNV, CDR2 YYDKDF (reference sequence). The CDR3 loop is CATSRGLLESGELFF.

Judged by frequency, this clonotype is medium-sized (0.01 to 0.1%). The V call is TRBV27, the J call TRBJ2-1; TCRdb picks TRBD1, but there is no DNA to check that call. The CDR3 contains 15 residues. Germline assignment: CDR1 MNHEY and CDR2 SMNVEV (reference sequence). The CDR3 reads CASSAGRDAINEQFF.

Considering frequency, this clonotype is medium-sized (0.01 to 0.1%). This CDR3 is CASSASGMGGGELFF. V usage is TRBV5-1 and J usage is TRBJ2-2; checking the TCRdb D call of TRBD2 is not possible without DNA. Germline V gene lookup returns CDR1 SGHRS and CDR2 YFSETQ. This CDR3 is built from 15 residues.